This passage covers 27 T cell receptor beta chains from one sample sequenced in a study of beta chain features in type 1 diabetes. Points from the study as a whole: Shortening of TCRB CDR3s, moderate but significant, appeared in all four CD4+ subsets of Type 1 diabetes patients.

The whole isolated RNA underwent reverse transcription, so sequencing captured expressed TCRB transcripts. Repertoires were generated with immunoSEQ multiplex PCR, while TCRdb's copy carries only in-frame clones and drops some. The sample has a few hundred thousand clones, around 13% seen once. The antigens of these receptors remain unknown. Sequences were obtained from naive CD4+ T cells from blood. These receptors were taken from a woman between 18 and 30 years old with type 1 diabetes.

CDR3 protein: CASSPQLSAGTGNIQYF. CDR3 bases: TGTGCCAGCTCACCACAGTTATCCGCCGGGACAGGGAACATTCAGTACTTC. The J gene is TRBJ2-4, the V gene TRBV18, with 9 bases fitting TRBD1. The J segment lost 7 bases and the V segment lost 1 base, leaving 11 bases of the junction unmatched. The CDR3 has 17 amino acids. Germline values: CDR1 KGHSH, CDR2 LQKENI.

This chain connects TRBV6-5 to TRBJ2-1; 11 bases line up with TRBD2. The length of the CDR3 is 16 residues. The J segment lost 5 bases and the V segment lost 2 bases, leaving 5 bases of the junction unmatched. Looked up from germline, CDR1 is MNHEY and CDR2 is SVGAGI. The CDR3 DNA sequence: TGTGCCAGCAGTTACACCGGACTAGCGGGCCACAATGAGCAGTTCTTC. It translates to CASSYTGLAGHNEQFF.

This clone was observed a few times. The chain uses TRBV6-6 and TRBJ2-1; possible D gene TRBD2, 6 bases. CDR3 length equals 13 residues. V lost 11 bases, J lost 2 bases, and 13 bases lay in between. Germline CDR1 reads MNHNY; CDR2 reads SVGAGI (reference sequence). CDR3 DNA: TGTGCCGTCCGGGAGACGGCCTACAATGAGCAGTTCTTC. It translates to CAVRETAYNEQFF.

This clone showed up just a few times. In DNA, the CDR3 is TGTGCCAGCCTTAGGGATCGGGCAGGGACATACGAGCAGTACTTC. This translates into CASLRDRAGTYEQYF. The V and J genes are TRBV7-2 and TRBJ2-7; D possibly corresponds to TRBD1 (6 bases). V was cut by 8 bases and J by 4 bases, with 21 bases left in between. CDR3 size: 15 residues. Germline CDR1 is SGHTA and CDR2 is FQGNSA.

V is TRBV7-6 and J is TRBJ1-1; D unresolved. Germline CDR1 reads SGHVS; CDR2 reads FNYEAQ. The CDR3 spans 13 residues. Trimming left V 4 bases short and J 0 bases short, with 6 bases between. The CDR3 DNA follows: TGTGCCAGCAGCTCACAGATGAACACTGAAGCTTTCTTT. It is translated as CASSSQMNTEAFF.

The chain's CDR3 is CASSQVQGNQPQHF. The CDR3 nucleotides are TGCGCCAGCAGCCAAGTCCAGGGGAATCAGCCCCAGCATTTT. The chain recombines TRBV4-3 with TRBJ1-5, with D maybe TRBD1 (6 bases). The CDR3 is made up of 14 amino acids. The germline V gene encodes CDR1 LGHNA and CDR2 YSLEER. V shed 1 base and J shed 4 bases, with 8 bases lying between them.

In this sample, this clone turned up a few times. Other DNA sequences in this specimen translate into the identical CDR3. This chain joins TRBV19 and TRBJ1-5; no definite D call. This CDR3 is built from 13 residues. The V end lost 3 bases, the J end lost 4 bases, and 7 bases lay between the germline ends. The germline gives CDR1 LNHDA, CDR2 SQIVND (reference sequence). CDR3 DNA: TGTGCCAGTAGTATCCGGGGAAATCAGCCCCAGCATTTT. It translates to CASSIRGNQPQHF. The variable domain in full, completed from reference TRBV19 and TRBJ1-5, reads DGGITQSPKYLFRKEGQNVTLSCEQNLNHDAMYWYRQDPGQGLRLIYYSQIVNDFQKGDIAEGYSVSREKKESFPLTVTSAQKNPTAFYLCASSIRGNQPQHFGDGTRLSIL.

This clone was recorded a few times. V gene TRBV6-5 combines with J gene TRBJ2-7; D gene uncertain. Germline lookup yields CDR1 MNHEY and CDR2 SVGAGI. V shed 0 bases and J shed 6 bases, with 9 bases lying between them. CDR3 size: 13 residues. The CDR3 protein is CASSYSSWSEQYF. Here the CDR3 DNA reads TGTGCCAGCAGTTACTCGAGCTGGTCCGAGCAGTACTTC.

The CDR3 region is CASSQGQGREAFF. CDR3 nucleotides: TGTGCCAGCAGCCAGGGACAGGGAAGGGAAGCTTTCTTT. This chain uses TRBV5-4 with TRBJ1-1; the match to TRBD1 covers 9 bases. This CDR3 is 13 amino acids long. After removal of 4 bases from V and 8 bases from J, the junction contained 6 bases not matched to a gene. Germline CDR1 and CDR2: SGHNT and YYREEE (reference sequence).

The chain recombines TRBV9 with TRBJ2-2; 7 positions match TRBD1. This CDR3 is 16 amino acids long. Trimming removed 1 base from V and 8 bases from J; junction bases left unmatched: 11. Looked up from germline, CDR1 is SGDLS and CDR2 is YYNGEE. In DNA, the CDR3 is TGTGCCAGCAGCGTAACCGGGACAGAGGGGAAGGGGGAGCTGTTTTTT. It yields the protein CASSVTGTEGKGELFF. The full variable domain, with the rest looked up from reference TRBV9 and TRBJ2-2, is DSGVTQTPKHLITATGQRVTLRCSPRSGDLSVYWYQQSLDQGLQFLIQYYNGEERAKGNILERFSAQQFPDLHSELNLSSLELGDSALYFCASSVTGTEGKGELFFGEGSRLTVL.

This clone has only a few counts. This chain connects TRBV20-1 to TRBJ2-5; D is unresolved. Germline loops: CDR1 DFQATT, CDR2 SNEGSKA (reference sequence). V was shortened by 3 bases and J by 5 bases, with 7 bases between the two germline ends. The CDR3 consists of 11 residues. The CDR3 loop is CSARMRETQYF. The CDR3 DNA follows: TGCAGTGCTAGGATGAGGGAGACCCAGTACTTC.

The chain couples TRBV28 to TRBJ2-2; no reliable D call. Germline V lookup: CDR1 MDHEN, CDR2 SYDVKM. With 7 bases removed from V and 7 bases from J, the gap between germline ends came to 19 bases. CDR3 length: 15 residues. Here the CDR3 DNA reads TGTGCCAGCACTCGCCGCGATAGCCCCAGCGGGGAGCTGTTTTTT. Encoded protein: CASTRRDSPSGELFF.

This clone was detected a few times. This rearrangement joins TRBV6-4 to TRBJ1-2; 12 nucleotides match TRBD1. This CDR3 is built from 14 residues. In germline, CDR1 is MRHNA, CDR2 SNTAGT. J gave up 6 bases and V 5 bases, and 4 bases lay outside the gene matches. In DNA, the CDR3 is TGTGCCAGCAGTCGGGACAGGGGGCTCGATGGCTACACCTTC. It specifies CASSRDRGLDGYTF.

This clone was detected a few times. The chain joins TRBV11-2 to TRBJ2-5, with TRBD2 matching 15 bases. Looked up from germline, CDR1 is SGHAT and CDR2 is FQNNGV. The V segment lost 4 bases and the J segment 5 bases; nucleotides outside the gene matches: 5. The CDR3 runs to 16 residues. The CDR3 loop is CASSSGLAGGAETQYF. The CDR3 bases are TGTGCCAGCAGCTCAGGACTAGCGGGGGGGGCGGAGACCCAGTACTTC.

V gene TRBV4-3 combines with J gene TRBJ2-4, with D possibly matching TRBD1 (5 bases). The CDR3 covers 16 residues. Germline CDR1 and CDR2: LGHNA and YSLEER. The V end was cut by 1 base, the J end by 0 bases, with 10 bases between. The CDR3 nucleotides read TGCGCCAGCAGCCAAGGTCAGGGTAGAGCCAAAAACATTCAGTACTTC. Translation gives CASSQGQGRAKNIQYF.

This clone showed up just a few times. The chain combines TRBV28 with TRBJ2-1, with D possibly matching TRBD2 (6 bases). The V and J ends lost 5 bases and 6 bases respectively, with 17 bases between them. CDR1 is MDHEN, CDR2 SYDVKM, per germline. The CDR3 contains 15 residues. CDR3 sequence (DNA): TGTGCCAGCAGTGTCCCAGGAGGGGAAGGCAATGAGCAGTTCTTC. It is translated as CASSVPGGEGNEQFF.

This clone was seen a few times. This chain links TRBV11-2 with TRBJ2-1, with 8 nucleotides matching TRBD2. V lost 1 base and J lost 1; bases outside the gene matches: 0. Germline V gene sequence: CDR1 SGHAT, CDR2 FQNNGV. CDR3 length: 15 residues. The CDR3 nucleotides read TGTGCCAGCAGCTTAGGCGGGGGGTCCTACAATGAGCAGTTCTTC. It encodes CASSLGGGSYNEQFF. Based on the CDR3 plus reference TRBV11-2 and TRBJ2-1, the full variable domain is EAGVAQSPRYKIIEKRQSVAFWCNPISGHATLYWYQQILGQGPKLLIQFQNNGVVDDSQLPKDRFSAERLKGVDSTLKIQPAKLEDSAVYLCASSLGGGSYNEQFFGPGTRLTVL.

V and J are TRBV28 and TRBJ2-3, with D tentatively TRBD2 (6 bases). V was clipped by 6 bases and J by 4 bases, with 8 bases between them. The CDR3 is 12 residues long. CDR1 is MDHEN, CDR2 SYDVKM, per germline. The CDR3 region has the DNA TGTGCCAGCAGCTCTAGCGCAGATACGCAGTATTTT. This gives the protein CASSSSADTQYF.

The rearrangement links TRBV23-1 to TRBJ1-2; 8 nucleotides line up with TRBD1. TRBV23-1 is placed among ORFs of uncertain function. V shed 3 bases and J 0 bases; nucleotides not matched to a gene: 6. This CDR3 region has 16 residues. CDR3 sequence (DNA): TGCGCCAGCAGTCAGAGATTGACAGGGGCTAACTATGGCTACACCTTC. Its protein is CASSQRLTGANYGYTF.

The V and J genes are TRBV7-8 and TRBJ2-5; D may be TRBD1 (5 bases). V was pared by 3 bases and J by 5 bases, with 10 bases between. The CDR3 is 13 residues long. Germline V lookup: CDR1 SGHVS, CDR2 FQNEAQ. This CDR3 reads CASSFSGMETQYF. Written as DNA, the CDR3 is TGTGCCAGCAGCTTCTCAGGGATGGAGACCCAGTACTTC.

This chain links TRBV7-9 with TRBJ1-5, with 9 bases lining up with TRBD1. Per the germline V gene, CDR1 is SEHNR and CDR2 is FQNEAQ (reference sequence). The CDR3 has 16 residues. With 5 bases clipped from V and 0 bases from J, the junction kept 5 bases outside the gene matches. DNA of the CDR3: TGTGCCAGCAGCCCAGACAGGGGGAATAGCAATCAGCCCCAGCATTTT. This encodes CASSPDRGNSNQPQHF.

Only a few counts were recorded for this clone. V and J are TRBV5-1 and TRBJ2-7, with D possibly being TRBD2 (7 bases). V gave up 3 bases and J gave up 2 bases, with 12 bases separating them. Per germline, CDR1 SGHRS and CDR2 YFSETQ. CDR3 length: 14 residues. In DNA, the CDR3 is TGCGCCAGCAGCTCACAGGGAGGGGCCTACGAGCAGTACTTC. This encodes CASSSQGGAYEQYF.

The chain couples TRBV29-1 to TRBJ1-1; tentative D call: TRBD1 (6 bases). Deletions cut 3 bases from V and 4 bases from J, with 15 bases between. Germline V gene lookup returns CDR1 SQVTM and CDR2 ANQGSEA. The CDR3 consists of 14 residues. The CDR3 DNA reads TGCAGCGTTGAGCCCCGGGTACAGGGCACTGAAGCTTTCTTT. This encodes CSVEPRVQGTEAFF. Variable domain in full (rest from reference TRBV29-1 and TRBJ1-1): SAVISQKPSRDICQRGTSLTIQCQVDSQVTMMFWYRQQPGQSLTLIATANQGSEATYESGFVIDKFPISRPNLTFSTLTVSNMSPEDSSIYLCSVEPRVQGTEAFFGQGTRLTVV.

The CDR3 DNA reads TGTGCCAGCAGCTTAGCGGCACTAGCGGGGATCAATGAGCAGTTCTTC. It encodes CASSLAALAGINEQFF. V gene TRBV7-8 combines with J gene TRBJ2-1, with TRBD2 matching 10 bases. From germline, CDR1 is SGHVS and CDR2 FQNEAQ. Germline trimming cut 0 bases from V and 6 bases from J; bases unmatched to any gene: 5. The CDR3 is 16 amino acids.

This clone turned up a few times. The V gene is TRBV5-4, the J gene TRBJ1-1; D not certain. CDR1 is SGHNT and CDR2 is YYREEE in the germline V gene (reference sequence). The V gene lost 4 bases and the J gene lost 11 bases, with 6 bases spanning the gap. The CDR3 runs 9 residues. The CDR3 spells CASSRRAFF. The CDR3 DNA follows: TGTGCCAGCAGCCGGCGGGCTTTCTTT.

The rearrangement joins TRBV7-9 to TRBJ1-5, with a tentative D call TRBD1 (6 bases). The CDR3 has 15 amino acids. Germline V gene data show CDR1 as SEHNR and CDR2 as FQNEAQ (reference sequence). Trimming took 5 bases from V and 4 from J, leaving 15 bases between them. Written as DNA, the CDR3 is TGTGCCAGCAGCCCACAGGGTACGGTGAATCAGCCCCAGCATTTT. It specifies CASSPQGTVNQPQHF.

This clone showed up just a few times. V and J are TRBV29-1 and TRBJ2-7, with 9 bases aligning to TRBD1. Germline V gene sequence: CDR1 SQVTM, CDR2 ANQGSEA. The ends lost 7 bases at V and 6 bases at J; junction bases unmatched: 10. The CDR3 covers 13 residues. The CDR3 loop reads CSGGQGFPGEQYF. CDR3 in DNA: TGCAGCGGGGGACAGGGATTTCCTGGCGAGCAGTACTTC.